The 24 T cell receptor beta chains presented below share a single source sample, sequenced in a study of CD8 T cells in Susac syndrome. Reverse transcription of roughly 0.45 to 1 ug RNA used random hexamers. TCRdb reprocessed the immunoSEQ multiplex PCR reads with MiXCR, giving one entry per CDR3 protein. The repertoire holds around 81,000 distinct CDR3 sequences, with nearly 95% as singletons. The sequenced sample was CD8+ T cells from PBMCs. These receptors came from a human donor with Susac syndrome.

The V and J genes are TRBV28 and TRBJ2-4; the match to TRBD1 covers 12 bases. From germline, CDR1 is MDHEN and CDR2 SYDVKM. The V and J ends lost 3 bases and 0 bases, in that order; junction bases with no gene match: 0. The CDR3 extends over 16 amino acids. CDR3 bases: TGTGCCAGCAGTTTGGGACAGGGGGCAGCCAAAAACATTCAGTACTTC. Translated, it gives CASSLGQGAAKNIQYF.

The rearrangement links TRBV19 to TRBJ2-7, with 13 bases fitting TRBD2. The CDR3 sequence is 13 residues long. The germline V gene has CDR1 LNHDA and CDR2 SQIVND (reference sequence). J was trimmed by 3 bases and V by 8 bases; bases with no gene match: 1. CDR3 bases: TGTGCCAGTGGGACTAGCGGGATCTACGAGCAGTACTTC. The encoded protein is CASGTSGIYEQYF.

CDR3 residues: CASSSIPASTDTQYF. The CDR3 coding sequence is TGTGCCAGCAGTTCGATCCCGGCTAGCACAGATACGCAGTATTTT. The rearrangement links TRBV28 to TRBJ2-3; D uncertain. V dropped 4 bases and J dropped 0 bases, with 11 bases sitting between them. Germline assignment: CDR1 MDHEN and CDR2 SYDVKM. The CDR3 is 15 residues long.

The rearrangement uses TRBV7-9 and TRBJ2-3; either TRBD1 or TRBD2 may supply D (6 bases each). Germline V gene data show CDR1 as SEHNR and CDR2 as FQNEAQ (reference sequence). This CDR3 comprises 16 residues. Trimming shortened V by 4 bases and J by 1 base, and 15 bases separated the two germline ends. CDR3 sequence reads: CASSSAGGGGTDTQYF. As DNA, the CDR3 is TGTGCCAGCAGCTCCGCCGGGGGCGGGGGCACAGATACGCAGTATTTT.

V gene TRBV7-6 combines with J gene TRBJ2-3; 12 bases map to TRBD2. This CDR3 spans 16 amino acids. V gave up 3 bases and J gave up 1 base; unmatched junction bases: 2. The germline V gene encodes CDR1 SGHVS and CDR2 FNYEAQ. CDR3 DNA: TGTGCCAGCAGCTTGTGGACTAGCGGGGGCACAGATACGCAGTATTTT. Translated, it gives CASSLWTSGGTDTQYF.

The chain recombines TRBV7-6 with TRBJ2-2; D gene ambiguous. V lost 1 base and J 3 bases, leaving 9 bases between the germline ends. CDR3 length: 15 residues. Germline-derived CDR1 and CDR2 are SGHVS and FNYEAQ. Here the CDR3 reads CASSLVTSHTGELFF. DNA of the CDR3: TGTGCCAGCAGCTTAGTTACCTCCCACACCGGGGAGCTGTTTTTT.

V and J are TRBV7-9 and TRBJ1-5; D may be TRBD1 (5 bases). Germline values: CDR1 SEHNR, CDR2 FQNEAQ (reference sequence). Trimming removed 5 bases at V and 0 bases at J, with 8 bases between. The CDR3 sequence is 14 residues long. The CDR3 DNA sequence: TGTGCCAGCAGCCCAGGGATTAGCAATCAGCCCCAGCATTTT. Its translation: CASSPGISNQPQHF. The full variable domain, completed using reference TRBV7-9 and TRBJ1-5, is DTGVSQNPRHKITKRGQNVTFRCDPISEHNRLYWYRQTLGQGPEFLTYFQNEAQLEKSRLLSDRFSAERPKGSFSTLEIQRTEQGDSAMYLCASSPGISNQPQHFGDGTRLSIL.

The gene calls are TRBV11-2 and TRBJ2-5; D is unclear. The CDR3 is made up of 15 amino acids. V was clipped by 6 bases and J by 2 bases, with 16 bases between them. Germline lookup yields CDR1 SGHAT and CDR2 FQNNGV. The CDR3 sequence is CASSPGQVGQETQYF. The CDR3, as DNA: TGTGCCAGCAGTCCGGGCCAGGTGGGTCAAGAGACCCAGTACTTC.

This sequence joins TRBV3-1 and TRBJ2-5; 11 positions match TRBD1. The CDR3 extends over 14 amino acids. CDR1 is LGHDT, CDR2 YNNKEL, per germline (reference sequence). With V trimmed by 3 bases and J by 5 bases, 2 bases remained unmatched. Written as DNA, the CDR3 is TGTGCCAGCAGCCAGGGGGACAGGGGGGAGACCCAGTACTTC. Protein product: CASSQGDRGETQYF.

The chain carries TRBV19 and TRBJ1-1; D remains unclear. Trimming pared 4 bases from V and 5 bases from J, leaving 11 bases between. Germline CDR1 reads LNHDA; CDR2 reads SQIVND (reference sequence). The CDR3 extends over 13 amino acids. The CDR3: CASSTTVFTEAFF. Here the CDR3 DNA reads TGTGCCAGTAGTACCACGGTGTTTACTGAAGCTTTCTTT.

The chain joins TRBV6-6 to TRBJ2-7; D may be TRBD2 (5 bases). The germline CDR1 and CDR2 sequences are MNHNY and SVGAGI (reference sequence). Trimming pared 8 bases from V and 7 bases from J, leaving 15 bases between. The CDR3 has 12 amino acids. Written as DNA, the CDR3 is TGTGCCAGCGGTGATGGGAGAGAAGAGCAGTACTTC. It translates to CASGDGREEQYF.

This rearrangement joins TRBV5-4 to TRBJ2-7, with TRBD2 matching 13 bases. Trimming at V came to 4 bases and at J to 3 bases, leaving 7 bases not matched to a gene. CDR3 length: 16 amino acids. Germline V gives CDR1 SGHNT, CDR2 YYREEE (reference sequence). The CDR3 sequence is CASSGGLAGDSYEQYF. For the CDR3, the DNA is TGTGCCAGCAGCGGAGGACTAGCGGGAGATAGCTACGAGCAGTACTTC.

The CDR3 reads CASSYGPSGTVSEQYF. In nucleotides, the CDR3 is TGTGCCAGCAGTTACGGTCCTAGCGGCACCGTATCCGAGCAGTACTTC. This chain connects TRBV6-6 to TRBJ2-7, with TRBD2 identical over 7 bases. Per germline, CDR1 MNHNY and CDR2 SVGAGI (reference sequence). The V and J ends lost 2 bases and 6 bases, in that order; junction bases with no gene match: 13. This CDR3 has 16 residues.

The chain has TRBV4-3 and TRBJ2-7; 7 bases align to TRBD1. In germline, CDR1 is LGHNA, CDR2 YSLEER. This CDR3 is built from 15 residues. V lost 4 bases and J lost 2; bases outside the gene matches: 8. DNA for the CDR3: TGCGCCAGCAGCCTTAATACCGGGACAGCCTACGAGCAGTACTTC. Translation gives CASSLNTGTAYEQYF.

CDR3 loop: CASSQDPSSSYEQYF. As DNA, the CDR3 is TGCGCCAGCAGCCAAGATCCCTCTAGCTCCTACGAGCAGTACTTC. The chain has TRBV4-3 and TRBJ2-7; D remains unclear. CDR3 length equals 15 residues. Germline assignment: CDR1 LGHNA and CDR2 YSLEER. Trimming left V 0 bases short and J 0 bases short, with 9 bases between.

The rearrangement joins TRBV27 to TRBJ2-7, with unresolved D. Germline V gene data show CDR1 as MNHEY and CDR2 as SMNVEV (reference sequence). The CDR3 extends over 15 amino acids. Trimming left V 3 bases short and J 7 bases short, with 19 bases between. DNA for the CDR3: TGTGCCAGCAGTTTGTCCCCTGACCTCTGGGGTGAGCAGTACTTC. The encoded protein is CASSLSPDLWGEQYF.

The chain employs TRBV7-6 and TRBJ2-2, with D possibly TRBD2 on 7 matching bases. V was clipped by 4 bases and J by 5 bases, with 11 bases between them. This CDR3 has 14 amino acids. Germline CDR1 SGHVS, CDR2 FNYEAQ. CDR3 loop: CASSWGGGTGELFF. For the CDR3, the DNA is TGTGCCAGCAGCTGGGGAGGGGGAACCGGGGAGCTGTTTTTT.

This clonotype showed up just a few times. The rearrangement uses TRBV6-1 and TRBJ2-7; D is tentatively TRBD1 or TRBD2 (6 bases each). There are 14 residues in the CDR3. V dropped 5 bases and J dropped 3 bases, with 14 bases sitting between them. The V gene's germline CDR1 is MNHNS and CDR2 SASEGT. The CDR3 spells CASSKGGFIYEQYF. For the CDR3, the DNA is TGTGCCAGCAGTAAGGGGGGCTTTATCTACGAGCAGTACTTC.

The chain carries TRBV6-6 and TRBJ2-5; D remains unclear. The CDR3 length is 15 residues. Germline V gives CDR1 MNHNY, CDR2 SVGAGI (reference sequence). V was pared by 0 bases and J by 2 bases, with 10 bases between. CDR3 amino acids: CASSYSRDPQETQYF. The CDR3 nucleotides read TGTGCCAGCAGTTACTCGAGAGACCCACAAGAGACCCAGTACTTC.

The chain recombines TRBV6-1 with TRBJ2-7; 8 bases agree with TRBD1. The CDR3 extends over 15 amino acids. CDR1 and CDR2 (germline): MNHNS, SASEGT. The ends lost 6 bases at V and 2 bases at J; junction bases unmatched: 9. The DNA of the CDR3 is TGTGCCAGCAGCCGGGACAGGATGATTGCCTACGAGCAGTACTTC. It is translated as CASSRDRMIAYEQYF.

The chain has TRBV24-1 and TRBJ2-1, with 11 bases lining up with TRBD1. The CDR3 totals 16 residues. CDR1 and CDR2 from the germline V gene are KGHDR and SFDVKD. Trimming cost V 5 bases and J 2 bases; bases outside gene matches: 4. The chain's CDR3 is CATSGEGQGAYNEQFF. The CDR3 coding sequence is TGTGCCACCAGTGGGGAGGGACAGGGGGCCTACAATGAGCAGTTCTTC.

The chain links TRBV2 to TRBJ2-1; TRBD2 agrees at 11 bases. Germline assignment: CDR1 SNHLY and CDR2 FYNNEI. The V and J ends lost 6 bases and 4 bases, in that order; junction bases with no gene match: 2. The CDR3 has 14 residues. CDR3 nucleotides: TGTGCCAGCAGAGGGACTAGCGGATACAATGAGCAGTTCTTC. This encodes CASRGTSGYNEQFF.

J is TRBJ1-1 and V is TRBV3-1; D perhaps matches TRBD1 (5 bases). Trimming took 0 bases from V and 3 from J, leaving 20 bases between them. The CDR3 spans 18 residues. CDR1 is LGHDT, CDR2 YNNKEL, per germline (reference sequence). The CDR3, as DNA: TGTGCCAGCAGCCAAGAACGTAGATGGGGGGTTCGGGACACTGAAGCTTTCTTT. Translated, it gives CASSQERRWGVRDTEAFF. Looking up the rest from reference TRBV3-1 and TRBJ1-1 gives the full variable domain: DTAVSQTPKYLVTQMGNDKSIKCEQNLGHDTMYWYKQDSKKFLKIMFSYNNKELIINETVPNRFSPKSPDKAHLNLHINSLELGDSAVYFCASSQERRWGVRDTEAFFGQGTRLTVV.

This chain uses TRBV4-1 with TRBJ2-7; no firm D call. This CDR3 region has 15 residues. Germline CDR1 MGHRA, CDR2 YSYEKL. The V gene lost 0 bases and the J gene lost 0 bases, with 9 bases spanning the gap. CDR3 in amino acids: CASSQDSQSSYEQYF. The CDR3 bases are TGCGCCAGCAGCCAAGATAGTCAGAGCTCCTACGAGCAGTACTTC.